A selection of T cell receptor beta chains follows, all from one sample in a study of human T cells and chemical hapten exposure. From the RACE reads, TCRdb called clonotypes with MiXCR, one entry per CDR3 protein. The sample yields roughly 360,000 distinct CDR3 sequences, roughly 4.8% seen once. The source was whole blood, collected in connection with sensitization to the hapten diphenylcyclopropenone (DPC). Receptors were obtained from a woman in her forties or fifties with alopecia areata. Some clones in this sample may be carry-over from other donors' samples. The CDR3 runs from the conserved cysteine through the conserved F or W. The order of the fields is D gene, clone size, J gene, V gene, CDR3 protein, CDR3 DNA. A D gene is named only where the DNA matches it firmly. For some rows the clone size is stated as once, few or many, or as a class when expanded; others skip it.

D: NA
size: many
J: TRBJ1-5
V: TRBV21-1
CDR3: CASRTGFQPQHF
DNA: TGTGCCAGCAGGACAGGGTTTCAGCCCCAGCATTTT

D: NA
size: few
J: TRBJ1-2
V: TRBV29-1
CDR3: CSVTGDQRGYTF
DNA: TGCAGCGTTACCGGGGACCAGAGGGGCTACACCTTC

D: NA
size: many
J: TRBJ1-2
V: TRBV29-1
CDR3: CSVLRGNYGYTF
DNA: TGCAGCGTGTTAAGGGGCAACTATGGCTACACCTTC

D: NA
size: few
J: TRBJ2-1
V: TRBV6-5
CDR3: CASSRGVGEQFF
DNA: TGTGCCAGCAGTAGGGGAGTGGGTGAGCAGTTCTTC

D: NA
size: many
J: TRBJ1-2
V: TRBV20-1
CDR3: CSARDNRVVYGYTF
DNA: TGCAGTGCTAGAGATAACAGGGTTGTCTATGGCTACACCTTC

D: NA
size: few
J: TRBJ2-5
V: TRBV20-1
CDR3: CSARGGLGYQETQYF
DNA: TGCAGTGCTAGAGGAGGTTTGGGGTACCAAGAGACCCAGTACTTC

D: NA
size: many
J: TRBJ1-1
V: TRBV3-1
CDR3: CASSQDSGVNTEAFF
DNA: TGTGCCAGCAGCCAAGATTCAGGAGTGAACACTGAAGCTTTCTTT

D: NA
size: few
J: TRBJ2-3
V: TRBV4-3
CDR3: CASSQGAGTQGGTDTQYF
DNA: TGCGCCAGCAGCCAAGGGGCTGGGACTCAAGGGGGCACAGATACGCAGTATTTT

D: TRBD2
size: few
J: TRBJ2-1
V: TRBV7-2
CDR3: CASSFYLSGGVLNEQFF
DNA: TGTGCCAGCAGCTTTTATCTTAGCGGGGGGGTTCTGAATGAGCAGTTCTTC

D: NA
size: few
J: TRBJ2-1
V: TRBV4-1
CDR3: CASSQEPGTYNEQFF
DNA: TGCGCCAGCAGCCAAGAGCCCGGGACCTACAATGAGCAGTTCTTC

D: NA
size: few
J: TRBJ2-1
V: TRBV3-1
CDR3: CASSQDLAGMSYNEQFF
DNA: TGTGCCAGCAGCCAAGATCTTGCGGGAATGTCCTACAATGAGCAGTTCTTC

D: NA
size: NA
J: TRBJ2-3
V: TRBV29-1
CDR3: CSVQRLPTDTQYF
DNA: TGCAGCGTTCAAAGACTCCCCACAGATACGCAGTATTTT

D: NA
size: NA
J: TRBJ1-3
V: TRBV21-1
CDR3: CAHVAGQTIFISDGNTIYF
DNA: TGTGCCCACGTGGCCGGACAGACGATTTTTATTAGTGATGGAAACACCATATATTTT

D: NA
size: few
J: TRBJ1-5
V: TRBV5-1
CDR3: CASSLAGQSNQPQHF
DNA: TGCGCCAGCAGCTTGGCCGGACAGAGCAATCAGCCCCAGCATTTT

D: TRBD1
size: many
J: TRBJ1-4
V: TRBV29-1
CDR3: CSVAGTDNEKLFF
DNA: TGCAGCGTCGCCGGGACAGATAATGAAAAACTGTTTTTT

D: TRBD1
size: NA
J: TRBJ2-3
V: TRBV27
CDR3: CASSLGQGPHTDTQYF
DNA: TGTGCCAGCAGTCTCGGACAGGGACCTCACACAGATACGCAGTATTTT

D: NA
size: few
J: TRBJ1-5
V: TRBV18
CDR3: CASSLRVHDRQPQHF
DNA: TGTGCCAGCTCACTCCGGGTTCATGACCGCCAGCCCCAGCATTTT

D: NA
size: NA
J: TRBJ2-7
V: TRBV28
CDR3: CASSLSPAGGSYEQYF
DNA: TGTGCCAGCAGTTTATCCCCGGCAGGGGGGTCCTACGAGCAGTACTTC

D: TRBD2
size: many
J: TRBJ2-3
V: TRBV10-3
CDR3: CAISGTSGGTDTQYF
DNA: TGTGCCATCAGCGGGACTAGCGGGGGCACAGATACGCAGTATTTT

D: NA
size: once
J: TRBJ1-5
V: TRBV6-4
CDR3: CASSEKQVYSNQPQHF
DNA: TGTGCCAGCAGTGAGAAACAAGTTTATAGCAATCAGCCCCAGCATTTT

D: TRBD2
size: few
J: TRBJ2-3
V: TRBV5-1
CDR3: CASSSGLAGGTSSTDTQYF
DNA: TGCGCCAGCAGCTCTGGACTAGCGGGAGGGACTTCTAGCACAGATACGCAGTATTTT

D: NA
size: few
J: TRBJ1-5
V: TRBV2
CDR3: CASSEMDENQPQHF
DNA: TGTGCCAGCAGTGAAATGGACGAGAATCAGCCCCAGCATTTT